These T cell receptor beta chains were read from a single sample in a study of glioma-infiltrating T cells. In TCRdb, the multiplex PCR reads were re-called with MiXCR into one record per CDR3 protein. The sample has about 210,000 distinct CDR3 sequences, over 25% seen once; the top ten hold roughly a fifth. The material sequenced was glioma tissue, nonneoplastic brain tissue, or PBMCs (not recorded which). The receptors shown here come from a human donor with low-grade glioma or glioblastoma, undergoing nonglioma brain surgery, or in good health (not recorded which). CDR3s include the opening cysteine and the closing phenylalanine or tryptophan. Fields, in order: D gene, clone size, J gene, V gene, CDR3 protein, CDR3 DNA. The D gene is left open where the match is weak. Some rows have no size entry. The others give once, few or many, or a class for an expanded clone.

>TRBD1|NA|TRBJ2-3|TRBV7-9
CASSLATGNTDTQYF
TGTGCCAGCAGCTTGGCGACAGGGAACACAGATACGCAGTATTTT
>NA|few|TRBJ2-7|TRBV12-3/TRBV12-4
CASSWLGGGSYEQYF
TGTGCCAGCAGTTGGTTGGGGGGAGGCTCCTACGAGCAGTACTTC
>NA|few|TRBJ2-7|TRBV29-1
CSVALRSGPYEQYF
TGCAGCGTTGCTCTTAGGAGCGGCCCCTACGAGCAGTACTTC
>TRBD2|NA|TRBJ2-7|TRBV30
CAWSSGSPQLYF
TGTGCCTGGAGTAGCGGGAGCCCCCAGCTGTACTTC
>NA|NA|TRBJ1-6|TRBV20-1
CSARADSPLHF
TGCAGTGCGAGGGCCGATTCACCCCTCCACTTT
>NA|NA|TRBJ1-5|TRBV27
CASSLQGYQPQHF
TGTGCCAGCAGTTTGCAGGGTTATCAGCCCCAGCATTTT
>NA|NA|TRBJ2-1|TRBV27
CASRPARTVFNEQFF
TGTGCCAGCAGGCCCGCCAGGACAGTCTTCAATGAGCAGTTCTTC
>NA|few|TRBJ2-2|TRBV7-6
CASSRGTANTGELFF
TGTGCCAGCAGCCGGGGCACAGCGAACACCGGGGAGCTGTTTTTT
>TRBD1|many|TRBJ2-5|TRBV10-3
CAISERRDSQETQYF
TGTGCCATCAGTGAGCGCAGGGACAGTCAAGAGACCCAGTACTTC
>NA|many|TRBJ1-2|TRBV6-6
CASSYSSQGGGYTF
TGTGCCAGCAGTTACTCGAGTCAGGGAGGCGGCTACACCTTC